What follows are 11 T cell receptor beta chains derived from one specimen sequenced in a study of PD-1 blockade in classical Hodgkin lymphoma. Only in-frame clones appear in the TCRdb table, and some are missing; sequencing was by immunoSEQ multiplex PCR. The profile shows about 61,000 clones, more than 80% of them singletons. Each and every patient relapsed after autologous stem cell transplantation, and patients got differing brentuximab vedotin exposure. Sequenced here: peripheral blood mononuclear cells (PBMCs), sampled at baseline. All receptors derive from a human donor with classical Hodgkin lymphoma.

This chain connects TRBV5-6 to TRBJ1-1; D is unclear. This CDR3 region has 16 residues. The V end lost 4 bases, the J end lost 5 bases, and 21 bases lay between the germline ends. CDR1 is SGHDT and CDR2 is YYEEEE in the germline V gene. In DNA form, the CDR3 reads TGTGCCAGCAGCGATCAAGGAGGGCCCCGGTGGACTGAAGCTTTCTTT. Translating gives CASSDQGGPRWTEAFF.

The chain uses TRBV6-1 and TRBJ1-2, with 7 bases that match TRBD1. The CDR3 runs to 15 residues. V shed 4 bases, J shed 4 bases, and the junction held 9 bases outside the gene matches. Germline V gene data show CDR1 as MNHNS and CDR2 as SASEGT. CDR3 loop: CASSADPGQVYGYTF. CDR3 DNA: TGTGCCAGCAGTGCCGACCCCGGACAGGTCTATGGCTACACCTTC.

This chain uses TRBV7-9 with TRBJ2-6; no definite D call. CDR3 length equals 14 residues. The ends were cut back, 6 bases at V and 4 bases at J, with 10 bases in the middle. Germline CDR1 and CDR2: SEHNR and FQNEAQ (reference sequence). The CDR3 here is CASRRDSGANVLTF. CDR3 bases: TGTGCCAGCAGAAGGGATTCAGGGGCCAACGTCCTGACTTTC.

The genes are TRBV18 and TRBJ1-2; no definite D call. The CDR3 has 13 amino acids. Germline V CDR1 and CDR2: KGHSH, LQKENI. V shed 2 bases and J shed 2 bases, with 6 bases lying between them. The CDR3 DNA sequence: TGTGCCAGCTCACCATCCGGGAACTATGGCTACACCTTC. This translates into CASSPSGNYGYTF.

The genes are TRBV7-9 and TRBJ2-3; no reliable D call. V was clipped by 3 bases and J by 3 bases, with 13 bases between them. CDR1 is SEHNR and CDR2 is FQNEAQ in the germline V gene (reference sequence). This CDR3 has 15 residues. CDR3 DNA sequence: TGTGCCAGCAGCTTTAACCGGTTAGGTACAGATACGCAGTATTTT. This gives the protein CASSFNRLGTDTQYF. Full variable domain (rest looked up from reference TRBV7-9 and TRBJ2-3): DTGVSQNPRHKITKRGQNVTFRCDPISEHNRLYWYRQTLGQGPEFLTYFQNEAQLEKSRLLSDRFSAERPKGSFSTLEIQRTEQGDSAMYLCASSFNRLGTDTQYFGPGTRLTVL.

V and J are TRBV27 and TRBJ2-5; D is unresolved. The CDR3 has 14 residues. V lost 6 bases and J lost 4, with 15 bases in between. The germline V gene has CDR1 MNHEY and CDR2 SMNVEV (reference sequence). The CDR3 region is CASSSWVQVETQYF. The CDR3 DNA reads as TGTGCCAGCAGCAGTTGGGTCCAGGTAGAGACCCAGTACTTC.

Written as DNA, the CDR3 is TGTGCCAGCGGAGTTAACGGACGGCGTGATGGCTACACCTTC. Amino acid sequence: CASGVNGRRDGYTF. The V gene is TRBV2, the J gene TRBJ1-2; the D is unclear. V was trimmed by 8 bases and J by 6 bases, leaving 19 bases between them. CDR3 length: 14 amino acids. Germline CDR1 SNHLY, CDR2 FYNNEI.

The V call is TRBV27, the J call TRBJ2-1, with D possibly TRBD1 on 7 matching bases. The V end lost 7 bases, the J end lost 8 bases, and 18 bases lay between the germline ends. Germline V gene lookup returns CDR1 MNHEY and CDR2 SMNVEV (reference sequence). The CDR3 runs 14 residues. The CDR3 loop reads CASTDRRGYDEQFF. DNA for the CDR3: TGTGCCAGCACGGACAGGAGGGGGTACGATGAGCAGTTCTTC.

The chain has TRBV5-1 and TRBJ1-6; no clear D gene. The CDR3 runs to 13 residues. Germline V gives CDR1 SGHRS, CDR2 YFSETQ. V lost 6 bases and J 8 bases, leaving 12 bases between the germline ends. The CDR3 bases are TGCGCCAGCAAAAGGGTAGACCATTCACCCCTCCACTTT. It yields the protein CASKRVDHSPLHF. The full variable domain, rest sourced from reference TRBV5-1 and TRBJ1-6, is KAGVTQTPRYLIKTRGQQVTLSCSPISGHRSVSWYQQTPGQGLQFLFEYFSETQRNKGNFPGRFSGRQFSNSRSEMNVSTLELGDSALYLCASKRVDHSPLHFGNGTRLTVT.

This rearrangement joins TRBV18 to TRBJ2-5; D ambiguous. In germline, CDR1 is KGHSH, CDR2 LQKENI. This CDR3 spans 12 amino acids. The V end lost 2 bases, the J end lost 1 base, and 2 bases lay between the germline ends. CDR3 amino acids: CASSPSQETQYF. The CDR3 region has the DNA TGTGCCAGCTCACCATCCCAAGAGACCCAGTACTTC.

This rearrangement joins TRBV4-2 to TRBJ1-4; 10 bases align to TRBD1. The CDR3 is 19 amino acids. The V gene end was trimmed by 0 bases and the J gene end by 6 bases; junction bases not matched to a gene: 13. Germline CDR1 LGHNA, CDR2 YNFKEQ. CDR3 bases: TGTGCCAGCAGCCAAGAAGGTGGGAGAGTGGGACAGGGGCATGAAAAACTGTTTTTT. The encoded protein is CASSQEGGRVGQGHEKLFF.